Each of the 20 T cell receptor beta chains below was sequenced from the same sample in a study of cytomegalovirus exposure and HLA in healthy donors. In the PCR, 60 Vbeta and 13 Jbeta primers were used. The protocol was immunoSEQ multiplex PCR, while the TCRdb copy is restricted to in-frame clones and leaves out a portion. Of 40,000 to 45,000 clones listed, about 60% are singletons. Material for sequencing was PBMCs. Receptors were obtained from a human donor in good health.

This clone was seen a few times. The V gene is TRBV7-3, the J gene TRBJ1-1, with D possibly TRBD1 on 6 matching bases. The ends were cut back, 6 bases at V and 4 bases at J, with 15 bases in the middle. The CDR3 is 14 amino acids. CDR1 SGHTA and CDR2 FQGTGA come from the germline V gene. The CDR3 sequence is CASSHRESSTEAFF. For the CDR3, the DNA is TGTGCCAGCAGTCACAGGGAGTCGTCCACTGAAGCTTTCTTT.

The chain has TRBV7-9 and TRBJ2-7, with D possibly TRBD1 on 5 matching bases. CDR1 and CDR2 from the germline V gene are SEHNR and FQNEAQ (reference sequence). The V end was cut by 3 bases, the J end by 5 bases, with 14 bases between. The CDR3 runs 14 residues. The CDR3 DNA follows: TGTGCCAGCAGCTTTTTAGGGGCTGGCCACGAGCAGTACTTC. Translating gives CASSFLGAGHEQYF.

J is TRBJ2-2 and V is TRBV29-1; 12 nucleotides line up with TRBD1. The CDR3 runs 15 residues. Germline CDR1 SQVTM, CDR2 ANQGSEA. V was pared by 6 bases and J by 8 bases, with 10 bases of the junction left unmatched. CDR3 in DNA: TGCAGCGTCACCGGGACAGGGGGCGCGGTAGGGGAGCTGTTTTTT. Amino acids: CSVTGTGGAVGELFF.

The rearrangement uses TRBV19 and TRBJ1-5, with TRBD1 as a possible D gene (5 bases). The CDR3 runs to 13 residues. Looked up from germline, CDR1 is LNHDA and CDR2 is SQIVND (reference sequence). Trimming took 2 bases from V and 5 from J, leaving 7 bases between them. CDR3 coding DNA: TGTGCCAGTAGTATAAGGGGTGATCAGCCCCAGCATTTT. As protein: CASSIRGDQPQHF.

This chain links TRBV6-5 with TRBJ2-7; 7 bases are a match to TRBD1. The CDR3 is 14 amino acids. Germline V gene sequence: CDR1 MNHEY, CDR2 SVGAGI. The V gene end was trimmed by 0 bases and the J gene end by 5 bases; junction bases not matched to a gene: 4. CDR3 DNA sequence: TGTGCCAGCAGTTACTCGACAGGGCTGAACGAGCAGTACTTC. It is translated as CASSYSTGLNEQYF.

V is TRBV29-1 and J is TRBJ1-2; D perhaps matches TRBD1 (5 bases). The CDR3 totals 14 residues. CDR1 and CDR2 (germline): SQVTM, ANQGSEA. The germline V and J ends were trimmed by 3 bases and 4 bases, with 15 bases remaining between them. The CDR3 spells CSVEGPGSGYGYTF. In nucleotides, the CDR3 is TGCAGCGTTGAGGGGCCAGGCTCGGGCTATGGCTACACCTTC.

The chain uses TRBV2 and TRBJ1-2; a weak D match, TRBD1 (5 bases). The CDR3 runs 11 residues. CDR1 is SNHLY and CDR2 is FYNNEI in the germline V gene. The germline V and J ends were trimmed by 6 bases and 7 bases, with 9 bases remaining between them. The CDR3 region is CASRAGFGYTF. The DNA of the CDR3 is TGTGCCAGCAGGGCAGGGTTTGGCTACACCTTC.

The V gene is TRBV5-4, the J gene TRBJ1-1; D is uncertain. The V gene's germline CDR1 is SGHNT and CDR2 YYREEE (reference sequence). Trimming removed 1 base at V and 2 bases at J, with 6 bases between. The CDR3 totals 13 residues. Written as DNA, the CDR3 is TGTGCCAGCAGCTTGCCCTACAACACTGAAGCTTTCTTT. Residues: CASSLPYNTEAFF. Drawing the rest from reference TRBV5-4 and TRBJ1-1, the complete variable domain is ETGVTQSPTHLIKTRGQQVTLRCSSQSGHNTVSWYQQALGQGPQFIFQYYREEENGRGNFPPRFSGLQFPNYSSELNVNALELDDSALYLCASSLPYNTEAFFGQGTRLTVV.

The chain carries TRBV25-1 and TRBJ1-1; TRBD1 agrees at 7 bases. Looked up from germline, CDR1 is MGHDK and CDR2 is SYGVNS. The CDR3 runs 14 residues. V trimming: 10 bases; J trimming: 0 bases; junction bases outside the gene matches: 8. CDR3 sequence reads: CANGNRGLNTEAFF. The DNA of the CDR3 is TGTGCCAACGGAAACAGGGGCCTGAACACTGAAGCTTTCTTT.

V and J are TRBV7-2 and TRBJ2-4, with a tentative D call TRBD1 (6 bases). The V end lost 1 base, the J end lost 2 bases, and 15 bases lay between the germline ends. The CDR3 totals 17 residues. Germline assignment: CDR1 SGHTA and CDR2 FQGNSA. The CDR3 reads CASSLVGLGTTKNIQYF. In DNA, the CDR3 is TGTGCCAGCAGCTTAGTTGGCTTGGGGACAACCAAAAACATTCAGTACTTC.

The chain joins TRBV5-1 to TRBJ2-7; 9 nucleotides line up with TRBD1. Per the germline V gene, CDR1 is SGHRS and CDR2 is YFSETQ. V gave up 4 bases and J gave up 6 bases; unmatched junction bases: 8. This CDR3 has 14 amino acids. The CDR3 sequence is CASSIRQGGTEQYF. DNA of the CDR3: TGCGCCAGCAGCATCCGACAGGGGGGCACCGAGCAGTACTTC.

This rearrangement joins TRBV12-5 to TRBJ1-6; unclear D gene. Germline V gene data show CDR1 as LGHNT and CDR2 as FRNRAP. The CDR3 contains 16 residues. Trimming removed 0 bases from V and 10 bases from J, with 16 bases in between. DNA for the CDR3: TGTGCTAGTGGTTTGGTTCCCCCCCCACTAGGGTCACCCCTCCACTTT. Translation: CASGLVPPPLGSPLHF. The whole variable domain, filled in from reference TRBV12-5 and TRBJ1-6, reads DARVTQTPRHKVTEMGQEVTMRCQPILGHNTVFWYRQTMMQGLELLAYFRNRAPLDDSGMPKDRFSAEMPDATLATLKIQPSEPRDSAVYFCASGLVPPPLGSPLHFGNGTRLTVT.

The chain joins TRBV19 to TRBJ1-4, with TRBD1 as a possible D gene (5 bases). Looked up from germline, CDR1 is LNHDA and CDR2 is SQIVND (reference sequence). V dropped 3 bases and J dropped 5 bases, with 13 bases sitting between them. The CDR3 runs to 15 residues. The CDR3 bases are TGTGCCAGTAGTATTTTAGGGGCCTCCAATGAAAAACTGTTTTTT. Protein: CASSILGASNEKLFF. Using reference TRBV19 and TRBJ1-4 for the parts outside the CDR3, the full variable domain is DGGITQSPKYLFRKEGQNVTLSCEQNLNHDAMYWYRQDPGQGLRLIYYSQIVNDFQKGDIAEGYSVSREKKESFPLTVTSAQKNPTAFYLCASSILGASNEKLFFGSGTQLSVL.

The genes are TRBV5-1 and TRBJ2-1; the match to TRBD1 covers 11 bases. This CDR3 is built from 15 residues. V was clipped by 3 bases and J by 7 bases; unmatched bases: 6. Germline assignment: CDR1 SGHRS and CDR2 YFSETQ. Written as DNA, the CDR3 is TGCGCCAGCAGCTCCACCGGGACAGGGGGGAATGAGCAGTTCTTC. Translating gives CASSSTGTGGNEQFF. The variable domain in full, completed from reference TRBV5-1 and TRBJ2-1, reads KAGVTQTPRYLIKTRGQQVTLSCSPISGHRSVSWYQQTPGQGLQFLFEYFSETQRNKGNFPGRFSGRQFSNSRSEMNVSTLELGDSALYLCASSSTGTGGNEQFFGPGTRLTVL.

This clone came up once. The V gene is TRBV7-9, the J gene TRBJ1-4; 11 bases are shared with TRBD1. Trimming cost V 5 bases and J 8 bases; bases outside gene matches: 13. The germline V gene encodes CDR1 SEHNR and CDR2 FQNEAQ (reference sequence). This CDR3 region has 17 residues. This CDR3 reads CASSPQGQGALGEKLFF. The CDR3 region has the DNA TGTGCCAGCAGCCCACAAGGACAGGGGGCGCTGGGCGAAAAACTGTTTTTT.

The chain couples TRBV9 to TRBJ2-5; D is possibly TRBD1 (6 bases). The CDR3 runs 13 residues. Germline V gives CDR1 SGDLS, CDR2 YYNGEE. V lost 1 base to trimming and J lost 4 bases, with 8 bases between them. DNA of the CDR3: TGTGCCAGCAGCGTACAGGGGAGAGAGACCCAGTACTTC. Its translation: CASSVQGRETQYF.

This clone occurred a few times. The gene calls are TRBV30 and TRBJ2-3; maybe TRBD2 (5 bases). The V gene's germline CDR1 is GTSNPN and CDR2 SVGIG (reference sequence). This CDR3 is built from 13 residues. Trimming pared 2 bases from V and 4 bases from J, leaving 10 bases between. The CDR3 is CAWSTGISDTQYF. The CDR3 region has the DNA TGTGCCTGGAGTACCGGGATATCAGATACGCAGTATTTT.

By its share, this clone is medium-sized (0.01 to 0.1%). The gene calls are TRBV19 and TRBJ2-7, with 12 nucleotides matching TRBD2. The CDR3 is 13 residues long. Trimming cost V 3 bases and J 7 bases; bases outside gene matches: 1. Germline V CDR1 and CDR2: LNHDA, SQIVND (reference sequence). CDR3 amino acids: CASSIGTSGEQYF. In nucleotides, the CDR3 is TGTGCCAGTAGTATTGGGACTAGCGGGGAGCAGTACTTC.

This sequence joins TRBV18 and TRBJ2-5; 7 nucleotides agree with TRBD1. CDR3 length: 15 amino acids. The germline V gene encodes CDR1 KGHSH and CDR2 LQKENI. The junction had 9 bases not matched to a gene; V was cut back by 5 bases and J by 3 bases. The CDR3 nucleotides read TGTGCCAGCTCATCTCAACAGGGGATCGAAGAGACCCAGTACTTC. It specifies CASSSQQGIEETQYF.

A word on this clone: One junction end does not reproduce the germline sequence, and a read error may be involved. V gene TRBV30 combines with J gene TRBJ2-7; D is unclear. Germline V gene sequence: CDR1 GTSNPN, CDR2 SVGIG (reference sequence). The CDR3 extends over 11 amino acids. CDR3: CAWIAPYGQYF. The CDR3 DNA follows: TGTGCCTGGATTGCGCCCTACGGGCAGTACTTC. Using reference TRBV30 and TRBJ2-7 for the parts outside the CDR3, the full variable domain is SQTIHQWPATLVQPVGSPLSLECTVEGTSNPNLYWYRQAAGRGLQLLFYSVGIGQISSEVPQNLSASRPQDRQFILSSKKLLLSDSGFYLCAWIAPYGQYFGPGTRLTVT.